The 3 T cell receptor beta chains reported below all come from one sample, sequenced in a study of blood T cells in healthy people across ages. A J-beta primer mix and a sample-barcoded 5' primer were used in a second PCR of about 7 to 12 cycles. TCRdb reprocessed the 5' RACE reads with MiXCR, giving one entry per CDR3 protein. The data contain some 1,800,000 distinct CDR3 sequences, 35% to 50% of them singletons. Material: blood. These TCRs come from a human donor in good health.

This clonotype has a handful of counts. The gene calls are TRBV7-2 and TRBJ1-2; D is unresolved. There are 17 residues in the CDR3. V lost 2 bases and J 3 bases, leaving 19 bases between the germline ends. Germline V gene sequence: CDR1 SGHTA, CDR2 FQGNSA. Written as DNA, the CDR3 is TGTGCCAGCAGCTTATTTCCGCCCGGGCACGGATACTATGGCTACACCTTC. As protein: CASSLFPPGHGYYGYTF.

The chain is built from TRBV4-3 and TRBJ2-7; perhaps TRBD1 as D (5 bases). CDR1 and CDR2 (germline): LGHNA, YSLEER. The CDR3 is 15 amino acids. Trimming removed 0 bases from V and 4 bases from J, with 13 bases in between. Here the CDR3 DNA reads TGCGCCAGCAGCCAAGATTGGGGCAGCCGATACGAGCAGTACTTC. Translation: CASSQDWGSRYEQYF.

Turning to this clonotype: A read error may account for a junction end that differs from germline. The chain joins TRBV9 to TRBJ2-3; weak D call: TRBD1 (5 bases). Germline V gene sequence: CDR1 SGDLS, CDR2 YYNGEE. The CDR3 is 15 residues long. The CDR3 protein is CANSVQVSVTDTQYF. The CDR3 nucleotides are TGTGCCAACAGCGTACAGGTGTCTGTCACAGATACGCAGTATTTT. The full variable domain, in which reference TRBV9 and TRBJ2-3 provide the parts outside the CDR3, is DSGVTQTPKHLITATGQRVTLRCSPRSGDLSVYWYQQSLDQGLQFLIQYYNGEERAKGNILERFSAQQFPDLHSELNLSSLELGDSALYFCANSVQVSVTDTQYFGPGTRLTVL.